Each of the 5 T cell receptor beta chains below was sequenced from the same sample in a study of blood T cell repertoires in COVID-19. Sequencing was performed with immunoSEQ multiplex PCR; in TCRdb, only in-frame clones are kept and a portion is missing. The data contain roughly 250,000 clones, approximately 86% of them singletons. Sequencing input: PBMCs or T cells enriched from blood (not recorded which). These receptors were collected from a woman under 40 with acute COVID-19.

As regards this clone: Other DNA sequences from this sample encode an identical CDR3 as well. This chain uses TRBV7-2 with TRBJ2-1, with no clear D. This CDR3 region has 15 residues. Trimming removed 0 bases at V and 0 bases at J, with 6 bases between. From germline, CDR1 is SGHTA and CDR2 FQGNSA. The CDR3 bases are TGTGCCAGCAGCTTAGCGGTCAGCTCCTACAATGAGCAGTTCTTC. It is translated as CASSLAVSSYNEQFF.

This chain connects TRBV2 to TRBJ2-7, with 13 bases matching TRBD2. V lost 8 bases, J lost 9 bases, and 16 bases stayed unmatched. CDR1 is SNHLY and CDR2 is FYNNEI in the germline V gene. There are 16 residues in the CDR3. Here the CDR3 reads CASQGLAGDEYERQYF. Here the CDR3 DNA reads TGTGCCAGCCAAGGACTAGCGGGGGACGAGTACGAGAGGCAGTACTTC.

This clone occurred a few times. V usage is TRBV27 and J usage is TRBJ2-7; 7 bases fit TRBD1. V lost 6 bases, J lost 5 bases, and 13 bases stayed unmatched. CDR1 and CDR2 (germline): MNHEY, SMNVEV (reference sequence). This CDR3 is built from 15 residues. CDR3 nucleotides: TGTGCCAGCAGCAGCATCCAGGGGGTCTGGAACGAGCAGTACTTC. Protein product: CASSSIQGVWNEQYF.

The chain couples TRBV7-9 to TRBJ1-6, with TRBD1 matching 7 bases. V shed 5 bases, J shed 4 bases, and the junction held 8 bases outside the gene matches. Germline values: CDR1 SEHNR, CDR2 FQNEAQ (reference sequence). The length of the CDR3 is 16 residues. The CDR3 protein is CASSSIPGQYNSPLHF. In DNA form, the CDR3 reads TGTGCCAGCAGCAGCATTCCGGGACAGTATAATTCACCCCTCCACTTT.

J is TRBJ2-7 and V is TRBV19, with 9 bases identical to TRBD1. The V segment lost 6 bases and the J segment 4 bases; nucleotides outside the gene matches: 7. The germline gives CDR1 LNHDA, CDR2 SQIVND (reference sequence). The CDR3 runs to 14 residues. CDR3 nucleotides: TGTGCCAGTAGCGAAACTGGACAGGGGTACGAGCAGTACTTC. Residues: CASSETGQGYEQYF.